One and the same sample provided the 14 T cell receptor beta chains below, sequenced in a study of shared clonotypes between healthy human individuals. Assay used: immunoSEQ multiplex PCR; TCRdb lists only in-frame clones, some missing. The table has over a million clones, about 96% seen once. The sample consisted of naive CD4+ T cells sorted from blood. The sample's subset: CD45RA+ positively selected. Source of these receptors: a man between 25 and 39 years old in good health.

The chain's CDR3 is CSVWLREFAYNEQFF. Here the CDR3 DNA reads TGCAGCGTCTGGCTGCGGGAGTTCGCCTACAATGAGCAGTTCTTC. The chain couples TRBV29-1 to TRBJ2-1; 7 bases are a match to TRBD2. Losses at the gene ends were 6 bases for V and 2 bases for J; bases not matched to a gene: 10. Germline V lookup: CDR1 SQVTM, CDR2 ANQGSEA. The CDR3 loop spans 15 amino acids.

This chain joins TRBV7-6 and TRBJ2-7, with TRBD2 matching over 8 bases. The CDR3 is 16 residues long. Per the germline V gene, CDR1 is SGHVS and CDR2 is FNYEAQ. V gave up 5 bases and J gave up 4 bases; unmatched junction bases: 13. The CDR3 nucleotides are TGTGCCAGCAGCCTAGGCGGGTCTAGCGGGTGGTACGAGCAGTACTTC. Amino acid sequence: CASSLGGSSGWYEQYF.

The rearrangement uses TRBV18 and TRBJ2-7, with D tentatively TRBD2 (5 bases). The CDR3 runs 14 residues. V was shortened by 1 base and J by 2 bases, with 9 bases between the two germline ends. Germline V gene data show CDR1 as KGHSH and CDR2 as LQKENI. CDR3 DNA sequence: TGTGCCAGCTCACCACGGAGGAATCCCTACGAGCAGTACTTC. Its protein product is CASSPRRNPYEQYF.

The CDR3 region has the DNA TGCGCCAGCAGCCGCTCCCACCTTAGCGAAACCTACGAGCAGTACTTC. Its protein is CASSRSHLSETYEQYF. The chain is built from TRBV5-1 and TRBJ2-7; D is possibly TRBD2 (5 bases). The germline CDR1 and CDR2 sequences are SGHRS and YFSETQ. Trimming took off 4 bases at V and 2 bases at J, with 19 bases between the two ends. The CDR3 is made up of 16 amino acids.

The chain combines TRBV7-9 with TRBJ1-1; maybe TRBD1 (5 bases). V lost 2 bases, J lost 3 bases, and 10 bases lay in between. The CDR3 sequence is 14 residues long. The germline V gene has CDR1 SEHNR and CDR2 FQNEAQ (reference sequence). This chain's CDR3 is CASSLRGDHTEAFF. CDR3 sequence (DNA): TGTGCCAGCAGCTTACGGGGGGATCACACTGAAGCTTTCTTT.

The J gene is TRBJ1-4, the V gene TRBV4-1; no definite D call. This CDR3 contains 15 residues. Germline V gene sequence: CDR1 MGHRA, CDR2 YSYEKL. Trimming pared 1 base from V and 12 bases from J, leaving 18 bases between. The CDR3 nucleotides read TGCGCCAGCAGCCAAGGTTCCCTGTATGGGTTAGAACTGTTTTTT. Protein: CASSQGSLYGLELFF.

The chain is built from TRBV4-3 and TRBJ2-1; 10 nucleotides match TRBD2. Per germline, CDR1 LGHNA and CDR2 YSLEER. Trimming took 2 bases from V and 9 from J; bases not matched to a gene: 10. CDR3 length: 16 residues. CDR3 DNA: TGCGCCAGCAGCCAAAACCTAGCGGGAGATGAAGGTGAGCAGTTCTTC. It yields the protein CASSQNLAGDEGEQFF.

The chain links TRBV6-5 to TRBJ2-7, with a tentative D call TRBD2 (5 bases). Per germline, CDR1 MNHEY and CDR2 SVGAGI. Trimming left V 6 bases short and J 3 bases short, with 15 bases between. This CDR3 spans 14 amino acids. This chain's CDR3 is CASRTSGSNYEQYF. CDR3 in DNA: TGTGCCAGCAGGACGAGTGGGAGTAACTACGAGCAGTACTTC.

This chain uses TRBV2 with TRBJ2-1; TRBD2 agrees at 11 bases. The V segment lost 7 bases and the J segment 7 bases; nucleotides outside the gene matches: 6. The CDR3 is 14 amino acids. The germline V gene encodes CDR1 SNHLY and CDR2 FYNNEI. CDR3 sequence reads: CASTQGLAANEQFF. CDR3 coding DNA: TGTGCCAGCACCCAGGGACTAGCGGCTAATGAGCAGTTCTTC.

V usage is TRBV18 and J usage is TRBJ2-2, with D possibly matching TRBD2 (6 bases). Trimming shortened V by 5 bases and J by 4 bases, and 20 bases separated the two germline ends. CDR3 size: 17 residues. Per the germline V gene, CDR1 is KGHSH and CDR2 is LQKENI. The CDR3 reads CASSRALGGPSTGELFF. CDR3 DNA sequence: TGTGCCAGCTCAAGGGCGCTAGGAGGGCCAAGCACCGGGGAGCTGTTTTTT.

As to this clone: The same CDR3 also results from other DNA sequences found in this sample. This chain uses TRBV29-1 with TRBJ1-3, with 10 positions matching TRBD1. Trimming removed 7 bases from V and 7 bases from J; junction bases left unmatched: 7. This CDR3 is built from 13 residues. Germline values: CDR1 SQVTM, CDR2 ANQGSEA. CDR3 coding DNA: TGCAGCGCCAGGGACAGGGGTCGGAACACCATATATTTT. It specifies CSARDRGRNTIYF.

The V and J genes are TRBV18 and TRBJ2-7, with TRBD1 matching over 8 bases. In germline, CDR1 is KGHSH, CDR2 LQKENI. The CDR3 runs 15 residues. Unmatched junction bases numbered 8, after V lost 3 bases and J lost 4 bases. CDR3 bases: TGTGCCAGCTCACCTCCGACAGGGGCGATGTACGAGCAGTACTTC. Translating it yields CASSPPTGAMYEQYF.

This clone was seen a single time. The chain links TRBV20-1 to TRBJ2-7; D perhaps matches TRBD2 (5 bases). The V end was cut by 1 base, the J end by 9 bases, with 10 bases between. CDR1 is DFQATT, CDR2 SNEGSKA, per germline (reference sequence). The CDR3 runs 11 residues. The CDR3 sequence: CSARVLAGQYF. CDR3 bases: TGCAGTGCTAGAGTCTTGGCGGGGCAGTACTTC.

The V call is TRBV10-1, the J call TRBJ2-4; the D gene is possibly TRBD2 (5 bases). V was pared by 11 bases and J by 0 bases, with 38 bases between. Germline CDR1 is WNHNN and CDR2 is SYGVQD (reference sequence). The CDR3 is 22 amino acids. CDR3 coding DNA: TGCGCCGCGATAGGGCAGCCTTTCGCAACTAGAGAGACGCAACTAGCCAAAAACATTCAGTACTTC. Its translation is CAAIGQPFATRETQLAKNIQYF.